This is a list of T cell receptor beta chains from one sample in a study of beta chain features in type 1 diabetes. Sequencing used immunoSEQ multiplex PCR; TCRdb keeps in-frame clones, though not all of them. The repertoire holds fewer than 450,000 clones, with approximately 13% as singletons. The sequenced sample consisted of naive CD4+ T cells from blood. These receptors all come from a woman younger than 35 with type 1 diabetes. CDR3s include the opening cysteine and the closing phenylalanine or tryptophan. A D gene is named only where the DNA matches it firmly. Clone size is given for some rows only: seen once, a few or many times, or a class if the clone is expanded.

clone_size j_call v_call d_call cdr3_aa cdr3_nt
few TRBJ2-1 TRBV6-6 NA CASSNGRGPYNEQFF TGTGCCAGCTCCAACGGCAGGGGTCCGTACAATGAGCAGTTCTTC
NA TRBJ2-1 TRBV6-1 TRBD2 CASSMLAGGINEQFF TGTGCCAGCAGTATGCTAGCGGGAGGGATAAATGAGCAGTTCTTC
NA TRBJ2-7 TRBV27 TRBD1 CASSRTGSYEQYF TGTGCCAGCAGTCGGACAGGATCCTACGAGCAGTACTTC
NA TRBJ2-5 TRBV12-5 NA CASGSRETQYF TGTGCTAGTGGTTCTAGGGAGACCCAGTACTTC
few TRBJ2-1 TRBV4-1 TRBD2 CASSQDRLAAGTSNEQFF TGCGCCAGCAGCCAAGATCGGCTAGCGGCAGGGACGTCCAATGAGCAGTTCTTC
NA TRBJ1-5 TRBV30 NA CASGTTWGQPQHF TGTGCCTCGGGGACTACCTGGGGGCAGCCCCAGCATTTT
few TRBJ2-7 TRBV28 TRBD2 CASSTAGGSSYEQYF TGTGCCAGCAGTACGGCGGGAGGGTCCTCCTACGAGCAGTACTTC
once TRBJ2-7 TRBV28 TRBD1 CASNPGQILSYEQYF TGTGCCAGCAACCCGGGACAGATCCTATCCTACGAGCAGTACTTC
NA TRBJ2-1 TRBV5-1 TRBD2 CASGPGTSPHNEQFF TGCGCCAGCGGACCCGGGACTAGCCCTCACAATGAGCAGTTCTTC
NA TRBJ1-1 TRBV10-2 TRBD1 CASTVDREGTEAFF TGCGCCAGCACTGTGGACAGGGAGGGCACTGAAGCTTTCTTT
few TRBJ1-5 TRBV2 TRBD1 CASSEMDRAQPQHF TGTGCCAGCAGTGAAATGGACAGGGCTCAGCCCCAGCATTTT
NA TRBJ1-3 TRBV30 NA CAWSTGSSGNTIYF TGTGCCTGGAGTACCGGGTCCTCTGGAAACACCATATATTTT
NA TRBJ2-1 TRBV5-1 TRBD2 CASSQFGGIYNEQFF TGCGCCAGCAGCCAGTTCGGGGGGATCTACAATGAGCAGTTCTTC
NA TRBJ2-7 TRBV5-1 NA CASSPTGEPYYEQYF TGCGCCAGCAGCCCCACGGGAGAACCCTACTACGAGCAGTACTTC
NA TRBJ1-5 TRBV19 NA CASSISGQSNQPQHF TGTGCCAGTAGTATTTCGGGACAAAGCAATCAGCCCCAGCATTTT
NA TRBJ2-4 TRBV28 NA CASSFFAKNIQYF TGTGCCAGCAGTTTCTTCGCCAAAAACATTCAGTACTTC
few TRBJ2-1 TRBV6-6 TRBD2 CASSAGLRQFF TGTGCCAGCAGTGCGGGACTAAGGCAGTTCTTC
few TRBJ2-5 TRBV9 NA CASSVEGGAETQYF TGTGCCAGCAGCGTAGAAGGAGGGGCCGAGACCCAGTACTTC
few TRBJ2-3 TRBV7-3 NA CASSLVWGHADTQYF TGTGCCAGCAGCTTAGTCTGGGGGCACGCAGATACGCAGTATTTT
few TRBJ1-1 TRBV19 NA CASSAVNTEAFF TGTGCCAGTAGTGCAGTTAACACTGAAGCTTTCTTT
few TRBJ2-3 TRBV4-1 TRBD2 CASSRRLAGGPDTQYF TGCGCCAGCAGCCGCCGACTAGCGGGAGGGCCAGATACGCAGTATTTT
few TRBJ2-1 TRBV2 TRBD2 CASSGRGLAVQFF TGTGCCAGCAGCGGACGGGGACTAGCGGTGCAGTTCTTC
NA TRBJ2-1 TRBV11-2 TRBD2 CASSLLGLGTNEQFF TGTGCCAGCAGCTTACTGGGACTAGGGACGAATGAGCAGTTCTTC
few TRBJ2-1 TRBV6-1 TRBD2 CASSPGLAGDEQFF TGTGCCAGCAGTCCGGGACTAGCGGGAGATGAGCAGTTCTTC
few TRBJ2-1 TRBV5-4 NA CASSPSPGFQQFF TGTGCCAGCAGCCCTTCTCCAGGGTTTCAGCAGTTCTTC
NA TRBJ2-2 TRBV5-1 NA CASSSSSSWNTGELFF TGCGCCAGCAGCAGTTCTAGCTCGTGGAACACCGGGGAGCTGTTTTTT
NA TRBJ2-3 TRBV19 NA CASTPRRGGGTDTQYF TGTGCCAGTACCCCACGAAGGGGTGGCGGCACAGATACGCAGTATTTT
NA TRBJ2-5 TRBV7-3 TRBD1 CASSSTGTRETQYF TGTGCCAGCAGCTCGACAGGGACGAGGGAGACCCAGTACTTC
few TRBJ2-1 TRBV28 TRBD2 CASSFSTSGSSSLISYNEQFF TGTGCCAGCAGTTTTTCAACTAGCGGGAGCTCGTCGCTTATCTCCTACAATGAGCAGTTCTTC
NA TRBJ2-5 TRBV5-1 NA CASTTQGQETQYF TGCGCCAGCACGACACAGGGTCAAGAGACCCAGTACTTC
few TRBJ2-3 TRBV5-1 TRBD2 CASSLEGTRATDTQYF TGCGCCAGCAGCTTGGAAGGGACTAGAGCCACAGATACGCAGTATTTT
NA TRBJ2-2 TRBV9 TRBD2 CASSVRREVGTGELFF TGTGCCAGCAGCGTACGGCGGGAGGTTGGAACCGGGGAGCTGTTTTTT
NA TRBJ2-4 TRBV27 NA CASSSLAKNIQYF TGTGCCAGCAGTTCCCTAGCCAAAAACATTCAGTACTTC
NA TRBJ1-2 TRBV4-1 NA CASSQDAGASFNYGYTF TGCGCCAGCAGCCAAGATGCAGGCGCCTCTTTTAACTATGGCTACACCTTC
NA TRBJ1-2 TRBV4-1 NA CASSQDWAARYGYTF TGCGCCAGCAGCCAAGATTGGGCAGCTCGATATGGCTACACCTTC
NA TRBJ2-7 TRBV7-6 NA CASSIGTPYVPYEQYF TGTGCCAGCAGTATAGGGACACCTTACGTCCCCTACGAGCAGTACTTC
NA TRBJ1-1 TRBV5-1 TRBD1 CASRGQGNTEAFF TGCGCCAGCAGGGGACAGGGGAACACTGAAGCTTTCTTT
few TRBJ1-1 TRBV7-2 NA CASSLDRRNTEAFF TGTGCCAGCAGCTTAGATCGGAGGAACACTGAAGCTTTCTTT
few TRBJ2-6 TRBV6-1 NA CASHESGANVLTF TGTGCCAGCCACGAGTCTGGGGCCAACGTCCTGACTTTC
few TRBJ1-1 TRBV7-9 NA CASSLGGAAFF TGTGCCAGCAGCTTAGGGGGAGCAGCTTTCTTT
few TRBJ2-1 TRBV6-5 NA CASSYRLRTTAFF TGTGCCAGCAGTTATAGACTTCGGACTACTGCTTTCTTC
few TRBJ2-5 TRBV18 TRBD2 CASSRLAGETQYF TGTGCCAGCTCACGACTAGCGGGGGAGACCCAGTACTTC
few TRBJ1-2 TRBV15 TRBD1 CATSRAAGTGALGYTF TGTGCCACCAGCAGAGCCGCCGGGACAGGGGCTTTAGGCTACACCTTC
few TRBJ2-7 TRBV7-9 NA CASSPSQGSSYEQYF TGTGCCAGCAGCCCCAGTCAGGGGTCCTCCTACGAGCAGTACTTC
NA TRBJ2-5 TRBV7-2 NA CASSLQGQIVTQYF TGTGCCAGCAGCCTACAAGGACAGATCGTGACCCAGTACTTC
few TRBJ1-4 TRBV30 NA CAWSRQANEKLFF TGTGCCTGGAGTCGACAGGCTAATGAAAAACTGTTTTTT
NA TRBJ2-1 TRBV4-3 TRBD2 CASSPSASGRRNEQFF TGCGCCAGCAGCCCCAGCGCAAGCGGGAGGAGGAATGAGCAGTTCTTC
few TRBJ2-7 TRBV19 TRBD2 CASRDTGTSGSYEQYF TGTGCCAGTCGGGACACCGGGACTAGCGGTTCCTACGAGCAGTACTTC
few TRBJ2-7 TRBV2 NA CASRVTGFGEQYF TGTGCCAGCAGGGTAACAGGGTTCGGCGAGCAGTACTTC
NA TRBJ2-1 TRBV4-1 TRBD2 CASSQAVTSVVNEQFF TGCGCCAGCAGCCAAGCTGTGACTAGCGTAGTAAATGAGCAGTTCTTC
few TRBJ2-3 TRBV19 NA CASRNHRVESTDTQYF TGTGCCAGTAGAAATCACAGGGTGGAAAGCACAGATACGCAGTATTTT
few TRBJ2-7 TRBV9 NA CASSIQGIGEQYF TGTGCCAGCAGCATCCAGGGCATAGGCGAGCAGTACTTC
NA TRBJ2-7 TRBV5-1 TRBD2 CASSFTPSGTRYEQYF TGCGCCAGCAGCTTTACCCCTAGCGGAACTCGCTACGAGCAGTACTTC
few TRBJ1-1 TRBV30 NA CAWFDSLNTEAFF TGTGCCTGGTTTGACAGCCTGAACACTGAAGCTTTCTTT
NA TRBJ2-1 TRBV19 TRBD2 CASSKMRERENEQFF TGTGCCAGTAGTAAGATGCGGGAGAGGGAGAATGAGCAGTTCTTC
NA TRBJ2-7 TRBV2 TRBD2 CASRLAGDEQYF TGTGCCAGCCGATTAGCGGGAGATGAGCAGTACTTC
few TRBJ2-3 TRBV6-6 TRBD2 CASSRISGRATDTQYF TGTGCCAGCAGTCGTATTAGCGGGAGGGCGACAGATACGCAGTATTTT
few TRBJ2-1 TRBV19 TRBD2 CASSIPGLAGGEQFF TGTGCCAGTAGTATCCCGGGACTAGCGGGTGGTGAGCAGTTCTTC
NA TRBJ2-5 TRBV7-2 NA CASSLRGYQETQYF TGTGCCAGCAGCTTACGGGGATACCAAGAGACCCAGTACTTC